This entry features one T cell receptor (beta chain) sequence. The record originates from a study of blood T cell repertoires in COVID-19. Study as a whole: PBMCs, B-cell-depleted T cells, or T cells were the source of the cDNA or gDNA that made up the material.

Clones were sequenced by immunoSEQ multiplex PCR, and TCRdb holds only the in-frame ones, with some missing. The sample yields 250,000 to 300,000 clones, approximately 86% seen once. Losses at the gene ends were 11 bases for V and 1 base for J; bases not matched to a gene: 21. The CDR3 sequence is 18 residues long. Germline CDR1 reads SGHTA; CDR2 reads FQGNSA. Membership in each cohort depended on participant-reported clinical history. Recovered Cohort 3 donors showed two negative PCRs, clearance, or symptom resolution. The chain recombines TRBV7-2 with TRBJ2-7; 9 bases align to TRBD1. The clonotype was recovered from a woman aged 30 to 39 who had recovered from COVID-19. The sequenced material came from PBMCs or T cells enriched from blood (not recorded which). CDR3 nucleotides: TGTGCCCCATCATGGGGACAGGGCCCCAGACTGCTATCCTACGAGCAGTACTTC. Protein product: CAPSWGQGPRLLSYEQYF.